This T cell receptor (beta chain) originates from a study of neurological immune-mediated disorders. A single record per CDR3 protein comes from TCRdb applying MiXCR to the 5' RACE reads. The sample records some 50,000 distinct CDR3 sequences, under 15% being singletons. Time point defined: longitudinal time-point 2. The table lists this clonotype with many counts. The CDR3 has 15 residues. Per the germline V gene, CDR1 is MNHEY and CDR2 is SVGEGT. The V end was cut by 3 bases, the J end by 6 bases, with 17 bases between. This sequence joins TRBV6-2 or TRBV6-3 and TRBJ1-2; D may be TRBD1 (6 bases). Sequencing was performed on PBMCs. The sequence derives from a male donor with HTLV-1-associated myelopathy (HAM/TSP). CDR3 in DNA: TGTGCCAGCAGTTATACCGGGGGCGCCGGGAATGGCTACACCTTC. Its translation is CASSYTGGAGNGYTF.